This entry features one TCR beta chain sequence. Its antigen is unknown. This CDR3 contains 12 residues. This record comes from a study of somatic mutations in cytotoxic T cells in rheumatoid arthritis. Background on the study: Before any treatment began, around 30 ml EDTA peripheral blood was collected from patients right after diagnosis. Certain T-cell populations stained with V beta antibodies were FACS-sorted to nearly 100% purity, and V beta1+ cells were TCRB-sequenced. Study results and caveats: A finding that went unadjusted for multiple comparisons was the slight underrepresentation of TRBV07 in rheumatoid arthritis patients.

Data came from immunoSEQ multiplex PCR; TCRdb stores just in-frame clones and leaves some out. The table has approximately 17,000 clones, 70% to 80% seen once. The V call is TRBV7-5, the J call TRBJ2-3; the D call of TRBD2 is as the table states it, not checked on the DNA. TRBV7-5 is recorded as a pseudogene. The clonotype was recovered from an adult with rheumatoid arthritis. Sequences were obtained from CD8+ T cells sorted from blood. CDR3 loop: CARSHAGDTQYF. The CDR3 bases are TGTGCCAGAAGCCATGCCGGGGATACGCAGTATTTT.